This TCR beta chain was profiled in a study of blood T cells in healthy people across ages. Donor samples were obtained from healthy Caucasian individuals from Russia, aged about 6 to 90. No fewer than 5.5 micrograms of total RNA were isolated from every sample. Points on this clonotype: Its antigen is unknown.

Study-wide points: Researchers deemed the diversity estimates from one million T cells underestimates.

Next came a second PCR, run for about 6 to 11 cycles, which used a sample-barcoded 5' primer along with a J-beta primer mix. The template-switch adaptor was a 5' adaptor with 12 random nucleotides. It tagged each cDNA molecule. TCRdb fed the 5' RACE reads into MiXCR, producing one record per CDR3 protein. The sample lists over a million distinct CDR3 sequences; 35% to 45% were seen once. The sequencing input was blood. The TCR was taken from a woman younger than 35 in good health.

Here the CDR3 DNA reads TGCGCCAGCAGCCAAGTCTTATTCGGGGAGCTGTTTTTT. It is translated as CASSQVLFGELFF. The chain recombines TRBV4-1 with TRBJ2-2; no clear D. The CDR3 loop spans 13 amino acids. Looked up from germline, CDR1 is MGHRA and CDR2 is YSYEKL. Trimming pared 1 base from V and 7 bases from J, leaving 7 bases between.